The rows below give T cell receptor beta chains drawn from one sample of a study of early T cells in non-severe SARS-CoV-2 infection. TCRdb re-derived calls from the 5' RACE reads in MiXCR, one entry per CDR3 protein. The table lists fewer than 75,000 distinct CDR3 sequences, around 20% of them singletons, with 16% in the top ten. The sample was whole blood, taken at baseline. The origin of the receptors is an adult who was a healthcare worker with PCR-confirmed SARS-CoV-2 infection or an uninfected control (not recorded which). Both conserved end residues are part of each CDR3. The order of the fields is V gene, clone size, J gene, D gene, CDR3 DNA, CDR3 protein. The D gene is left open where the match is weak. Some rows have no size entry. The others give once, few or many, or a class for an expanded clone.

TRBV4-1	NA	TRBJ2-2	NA	TGCGCCAGCAGCCAAGATAGGAACACCGGGGAGCTGTTTTTT	CASSQDRNTGELFF
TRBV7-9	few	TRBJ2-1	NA	TGTGCCAGCAGCTTAAGCTACAATGAGCAGTTCTTC	CASSLSYNEQFF
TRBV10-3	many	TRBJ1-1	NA	TGTGCCATCAGTGGGAAGGTGAACACTGAAGCTTTCTTT	CAISGKVNTEAFF
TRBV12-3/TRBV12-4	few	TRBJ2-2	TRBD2	TGTGCCAGCAGTTTCGGGGAGGGCGGGGAGCTGTTTTTT	CASSFGEGGELFF
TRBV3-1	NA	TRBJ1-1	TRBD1	TGTGCCAGCAGCTTAAACAGGGGACGGAGGGCTTTCTTT	CASSLNRGRRAFF
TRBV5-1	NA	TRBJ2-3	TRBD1	TGCGCCAGCAGGACAGGGGGCACAGATACGCAGTATTTT	CASRTGGTDTQYF
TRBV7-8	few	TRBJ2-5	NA	TGTGCCAGCAGCTTAGAGGTCCTCTCGAGGTCAGGAGAGACCCAGTACTTC	CASSLEVLSRSGETQYF
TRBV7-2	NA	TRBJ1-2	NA	TGTGCCAGCAGCTTAGATGTCAGAAATGGCTACACCTTC	CASSLDVRNGYTF
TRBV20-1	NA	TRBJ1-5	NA	TGCAGTGCCCAACAGGGTGTAAACCAGCCCCAGCATTTT	CSAQQGVNQPQHF
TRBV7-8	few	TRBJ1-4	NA	TGTGCCAGCAGCGGTACCGCAACTAATGAAAAACTGTTTTTT	CASSGTATNEKLFF
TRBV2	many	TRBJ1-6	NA	TGTGCCAGCAGTGGGGACCCCCGGAATTCACCCCTCCACTTT	CASSGDPRNSPLHF